The TCR beta chain described here comes from a study of Ad26.COV2.S vaccination and SARS-CoV-2 variants (dated by TCRdb to about 2021). The study in broad terms: Vaccine-arm donors came from COV1001, a multicentre, randomized, double-blind, placebo-controlled phase I-IIa trial of Ad26.COV2.S in healthy adults. Dosing of Ad26.COV2.S was intramuscular, at either 5x10^10 or 1x10^11 viral particles, delivered as one shot or as two shots spaced 56 days apart. The specificity and breadth of SARS-CoV-2-reactive T cell receptors after Ad26.COV2.S vaccination were assessed by TCRbeta repertoire sequencing. A total of approximately 30 samples were included in the TCR-sequenced set, comprising approximately 20 Ad26.COV2.S vaccine recipients, 5 placebo recipients and 8 SARS-CoV-2 convalescent individuals. Trial participants were randomized into five groups of five, in which low-dose or high-dose Ad26.COV2.S was given once or twice, or placebo was given on both occasions. Throughout the experiments and outcome assessment, investigators stayed blinded to trial group allocation.

This clone was recorded once. What this receptor recognizes is not known. Per-base qualities were not stored, and no clone one base away is much larger. The CDR3 sequence holds 14 residues, the cysteine and phenylalanine included. Only the CDR3 region is kept as DNA, spanning 42 bases read in frame from base 1. CDR1 and CDR2 were assigned from the germline V gene (reference sequence) as SEHNR and FQNEAQ. V gives up 10 bases and J gives up 0 bases, and the segment between their germline ends measures 13 bases. Points the paper makes about the study in general: It was noted by the authors that total T cell responses may have been underestimated by the TCR breadth and depth analyses. The study was not powered to compare responses between vaccine doses or regimens. Higher spike-specific TCR breadth was observed in Ad26.COV2.S recipients than in placebo recipients (P = 0.0014). Non-spike TCR breadth was comparable between vaccine and placebo recipients, consistent with the vaccine containing only spike. After vaccination, spike-specific CD8+ and CD4+ T cell responses were reported to show substantial breadth.

The immunoSEQ Assay was the method used to sequence TCRbeta CDR3 regions. After extraction, genomic DNA underwent amplification by bias-controlled multiplex PCR, followed by high-throughput sequencing. In the authors' own workflow: Collapsing and filtering of sequences were performed to quantify the absolute abundance of each unique TCRbeta CDR3 region. Usable DNA was measured by amplifying reference genes present in all nucleated cells, and TCRbeta template counts were normalized to that usable DNA to estimate T cell fraction. Repertoire TCRs were annotated as SARS-CoV-2-specific by exact matching of V gene, CDR3 amino acid sequence and J gene to a known reactive TCR set. The reference SARS-CoV-2 TCR set was derived from MIRA and filtered for enrichment in COVID-19-positive ImmuneCODE repertoires, a step that removed public or cross-reactive TCRs. Using the MIRA antigens, annotated TCRs were further analysed by specific ORF or by position within an ORF. Breadth was defined as annotated unique rearrangements over total unique productive rearrangements; depth was the summed frequency of those rearrangements. Two-sided Wilcoxon rank-sum tests were used to compare TCR breadth between groups. TCRdb mirrors the immuneACCESS table, restricted to in-frame sequences. Some clones are absent from its copies; in checked studies, under half trace to an unresolved V gene, and the reason for the others is unknown. That table gives V, J and clone size, and the DNA gave D and trimming. This sample is represented by a few hundred thousand clones; 87% of them were singletons. Of the sample, about 3% falls within the top ten clones.

The treatment or condition label, read with the paper, signifies: around 19 received Ad26.COV2.S at low or high dose, single or two shots; several received placebo; per-sample allocation not given. For vaccine and placebo recipients, repertoires were sequenced using samples collected on day 63 after the first injection. In Cohort 1b, 20 to 25 adults aged 18-55 years were enrolled at a single site in Boston, USA, between 29 July and 7 August 2020. As a vaccine, Ad26.COV2.S was a replication-incompetent adenovirus type 26 vector that expressed a prefusion-stabilized SARS-CoV-2 spike protein derived from the original Wuhan strain.

Source: peripheral blood, taken in a trial of Ad26.COV2.S vaccine versus placebo. The receptor was isolated from a person between 18 and 59 years old who received the Ad26.COV2.S COVID-19 vaccine or a placebo. The sequence links TRBV7-9 to TRBJ1-3; a confident D gene designation cannot be given. The DNA sequence follows: TGTGCCACCCCAACATTGCGCTCTGGAAACACCATATATTTT. Translated, this is CATPTLRSGNTIYF.